A selection of T cell receptor beta chains follows, all from one sample in a study of CD8+ T cells in alopecia areata. Here immunoSEQ multiplex PCR was the method, and the copy in TCRdb shows in-frame clones only, minus some. This sample yields approximately 160,000 clones, of which about 60% are seen a single time; 12% to 15% belongs to the top ten. Sequences were derived from CD4+ T cells sorted from blood, sampled at week 24, from a patient treated with tofacitinib. These receptors came from a human donor with alopecia areata. CDR3s include the opening cysteine and the closing phenylalanine or tryptophan. D genes are given only for firm matches. Not every row has a clone size; where given, it reads once, few, many or a size class.

D	size	V	J	DNA	CDR3
NA	NA	TRBV6-1	TRBJ1-5	TGTGCCAGCAGTGTTACAGGGTTGGGGCAGCCCCAGCATTTT	CASSVTGLGQPQHF
NA	NA	TRBV5-1	TRBJ2-6	TGCGCCAGCAGCTTGGCCAACTCTGGGGCCAACGTCCTGACTTTC	CASSLANSGANVLTF
NA	NA	TRBV2	TRBJ2-6	TGTGCCAGGCTGGTGGCTGGGGCCAACGTCCTGACTTTC	CARLVAGANVLTF
NA	NA	TRBV30	TRBJ2-2	TGTGCCTGGAGGAAGTCGACGCCGCGTCCCCCCGAGCTGTTTTTT	CAWRKSTPRPPELFF
NA	NA	TRBV10-2	TRBJ1-2	TGCGCCAGCAGTGAGTCCGCCAGTAGCTACACCTTC	CASSESASSYTF
NA	NA	TRBV30	TRBJ1-6	TGTGCCTGGACGCCCGGAGGGATACAGGGCGCACCCCTCCACTTT	CAWTPGGIQGAPLHF
NA	many	TRBV14	TRBJ2-1	TGTGCCAGCAGCCAAGGGTGGGGTCACGCGAATGAGCAGTTCTTC	CASSQGWGHANEQFF
NA	NA	TRBV29-1	TRBJ1-5	TGCAGCGTAGCTCCGGGCCCAAATCAGCCCCAGCATTTT	CSVAPGPNQPQHF
TRBD1	NA	TRBV15	TRBJ2-7	TGTGCCACCAGCACGGACAGGGGAACGTCCTACGAGCAGTACTTC	CATSTDRGTSYEQYF
NA	NA	TRBV29-1	TRBJ2-7	TGCAGCGTTGATGGCCGCCGGCACGGGGAGCAGTACTTC	CSVDGRRHGEQYF
NA	NA	TRBV2	TRBJ1-5	TGTGCCAGCAGTGTGATAGGGAGCAATCAGCCCCAGCATTTT	CASSVIGSNQPQHF
NA	few	TRBV6-6	TRBJ1-5	TGTGCCAGCAGTTTCGTGGACGGGAACAATCAGCCCCAGCATTTT	CASSFVDGNNQPQHF
NA	NA	TRBV5-1	TRBJ1-2	TGCGCCAGCAGCTCTCAGGAAGGCTATGGCTACACCTTC	CASSSQEGYGYTF
TRBD1	few	TRBV29-1	TRBJ1-1	TGCAGCGGCGGAGCGGGACAGCTTAACACTGAAGCTTTCTTT	CSGGAGQLNTEAFF
NA	NA	TRBV27	TRBJ1-2	TGTGCCAGCAGTTTACGAACGACAGGCGACTATGGCTACACCTTC	CASSLRTTGDYGYTF
TRBD1	NA	TRBV30	TRBJ2-7	TGTGCCTGGACACAGGGGTTCGAGCAGTACTTC	CAWTQGFEQYF
TRBD1	NA	TRBV2	TRBJ2-2	TGTGCCAGCGGGGACAGGGGCAACACCGGGGAGCTGTTTTTT	CASGDRGNTGELFF
NA	NA	TRBV5-6	TRBJ2-7	TGTGCCAGCAGCTTGGTAGGGGTGCGCTACGAGCAGTACTTC	CASSLVGVRYEQYF
NA	NA	TRBV30	TRBJ1-5	TGTGCCTGGAGTGGGGCAGACCTTCAGCCCCAGCATTTT	CAWSGADLQPQHF
NA	NA	TRBV7-9	TRBJ1-5	TGTGCCAGCAGCTTACAGGATCAGCCCCAGCATTTT	CASSLQDQPQHF
NA	NA	TRBV6-4	TRBJ1-1	TGTGCCAGCAGCCTAGAAAGGAACACTGAAGCTTTCTTT	CASSLERNTEAFF
NA	NA	TRBV6-5	TRBJ1-1	TGTGCCAGCAGTTACTCCGCAGGGGATGAAGCTTTCTTT	CASSYSAGDEAFF
NA	NA	TRBV29-1	TRBJ2-2	TGCAGCGTTTGGGGGCGAACCGGGGAGCTGTTTTTT	CSVWGRTGELFF
NA	few	TRBV15	TRBJ1-2	TGTGCCACCAGCAGGGTCGGACAGCCGAACTATGGCTACACCTTC	CATSRVGQPNYGYTF
NA	NA	TRBV27	TRBJ2-7	TGTGCCAGCAGTGGGCAAGGACAGACCTACGAGCAGTACTTC	CASSGQGQTYEQYF
TRBD2	NA	TRBV15	TRBJ2-5	TGTGCCACCAGCAGTCGGGGGGGAGGAGAGACCCAGTACTTC	CATSSRGGGETQYF
NA	once	TRBV5-1	TRBJ2-5	TGCGCCAGCAGCTTGTCGAGTCAGAAAGAGACCCAGTACTTC	CASSLSSQKETQYF
TRBD1	few	TRBV5-1	TRBJ2-5	TGCGCCAGCAGCTTCGGGACAGCGAACCAAGAGACCCAGTACTTC	CASSFGTANQETQYF
NA	NA	TRBV7-6	TRBJ2-5	TGTGCCAGCAGCTTAGGGAGGGAAGGGACCCAGTACTTC	CASSLGREGTQYF
NA	NA	TRBV6-5	TRBJ1-6	TGTGCCAGCAGCCTCGGGACAATGACGGATTCACCCCTCCACTTT	CASSLGTMTDSPLHF
NA	NA	TRBV29-1	TRBJ1-5	TGCAGCGTTCAAGGTTCGCGGAATCAGCCCCAGCATTTT	CSVQGSRNQPQHF
TRBD1	NA	TRBV7-7	TRBJ1-1	TGTGCTAGCAGCAGGGGGGGAGACACTGAAGCTTTCTTT	CASSRGGDTEAFF
NA	once	TRBV29-1	TRBJ1-6	TGCAGCGTTGGTGGGGGTAGTTCACCCCTCCACTTT	CSVGGGSSPLHF
NA	NA	TRBV4-1	TRBJ1-3	TGCGCCAGCAGCCAAGATTATAGGGACACCATATATTTT	CASSQDYRDTIYF
TRBD1	NA	TRBV7-2	TRBJ1-2	TGTGCCAGCAGCTCGACAGGGGCCTATGGCTACACCTTC	CASSSTGAYGYTF
NA	few	TRBV30	TRBJ1-2	TGTGCCCGGGGGTCGGAGGGCAGTGGAGGCTACACCTTC	CARGSEGSGGYTF
NA	few	TRBV6-1	TRBJ1-5	TGTGCCAGCAGTGAACGCCGGGAACAGCCCCAGCATTTT	CASSERREQPQHF
NA	NA	TRBV20-1	TRBJ2-5	TGCAGTGCTAGCGAGAAAGAGACCCAGTACTTC	CSASEKETQYF
NA	NA	TRBV30	TRBJ1-6	TGTGCCTGGAGTGCCTTGACAGGTTTCGATTCACCCCTCCACTTT	CAWSALTGFDSPLHF
NA	NA	TRBV30	TRBJ1-6	TGTGCCGCGTTTGGGGGCCGTAATTCACCCCTCCACTTT	CAAFGGRNSPLHF
NA	few	TRBV2	TRBJ2-3	TGTGCCAGCAGTGAAACACCCGTCGATACGCAGTATTTT	CASSETPVDTQYF
TRBD2	once	TRBV27	TRBJ2-1	TGTGCCAGCGGTCGGTTAGCGGGGGGACAGTACAATGAGCAGTTCTTC	CASGRLAGGQYNEQFF
NA	NA	TRBV29-1	TRBJ1-1	TGCAGCGTTGTCCGGACACCGAACACTGAAGCTTTCTTT	CSVVRTPNTEAFF
NA	NA	TRBV4-1	TRBJ2-3	TGCGCCAGCAGCCAAGGAGAGACTAGTAGCGCAGATACGCAGTATTTT	CASSQGETSSADTQYF
NA	few	TRBV27	TRBJ2-3	TGTGCCAGCAGTTTAGACAGTAGCACAGATACGCAGTATTTT	CASSLDSSTDTQYF